This T cell receptor (beta chain) is drawn from a study of CD8+CD57+ T cells in acquired aplastic anemia. Across the study: Quantities of DNA derived from sorted CD4+ and CD8+ cells averaged about 3.2 ug.

The study profiled TCR beta VDJ and CDR3 using genomic DNA as template. One entry per CDR3 protein results from TCRdb running MiXCR on the reads. The profile shows 150,000 to 200,000 distinct CDR3 sequences, around 45% of them singletons. This clonotype came up a few times. Its antigen is as yet unknown. One base away lies a much larger clone, so this may be a sequencing read error. This CDR3 has 13 residues. Trimming cost V 10 bases and J 4 bases, with 16 bases left between them. Germline V gives CDR1 MNHNS, CDR2 SASEGT. Notes on the study in general: Researchers report that twenty-nine CD8+ CDR3 sequences appeared in both patients and controls.

Sequencing was carried out using sorted CD4+, CD8+, or CD8+CD57+ T cells (not recorded which) from PBMCs. This TCR came from a human donor in good health. The chain recombines TRBV6-1 with TRBJ1-2; D is ambiguous. In DNA form, the CDR3 reads TGTGCCACCACGGGCAGCACCTTCTATGGCTACACCTTC. This codes for CATTGSTFYGYTF.